The rows below give T cell receptor beta chains drawn from one sample of a study of shared clonotypes between healthy human individuals. Here immunoSEQ multiplex PCR was the method, and the copy in TCRdb shows in-frame clones only, minus some. The data contain around 1.9 million clones, 85% to 95% of them singletons. The sample taken for sequencing was naive CD8+ T cells from PBMCs. The origin of the receptors is a man between 18 and 29 years old in good health. Some clones in this sample may be carry-over from other donors' samples. Each CDR3 is given with its conserved first and last residue.

v_gene | CDR3aa
TRBV5-1 | CASSLVIGELFF
TRBV9 | CASSVGLAGTDTQYF
TRBV18 | CASSPGRQHRSNQPQHF
TRBV14 | CASSRVLTDTQYF
TRBV6-5 | CASSTGGRSPLHF
TRBV5-1 | CASSSAGRAPGEEQYF
TRBV28 | CASSLMSGVATEAFF
TRBV5-6 | CASSLRREGYQETQYF
TRBV28 | CASGPGGAHEQYF
TRBV4-3 | CASSQGAGAHNEQFF
TRBV18 | CASSPSGATLEQYF
TRBV13 | CASSTEGGTDTQYF
TRBV9 | CASSAVGGTAPYEQYF
TRBV4-1 | CASSQDTHSENTEAFF
TRBV9 | CASSPARAGNQETQYF
TRBV19 | CASSIPAGGGELFF
TRBV13 | CASSSKESTSGSSYEQYF
TRBV7-9 | CASSFSNHQGAGANVLTF
TRBV6-6 | CASSYSSLNEQFF
TRBV7-2 | CASSLRRTGVVGQPQHF
TRBV29-1 | CSVETTGYTEAFF
TRBV27 | CASTSGFSEAFF
TRBV4-1 | CASSQEGAGTGELFF
TRBV30 | CAWSGWGNQPQHF
TRBV5-4 | CASSLKGFSEQYF
TRBV4-2 | CASSPTSGYTGELFF
TRBV2 | CASSGSTGRRENTEAFF
TRBV10-3 | CAIGTGGSNYGYTF
TRBV19 | CASSNDRGFGNQPQHF
TRBV6-1 | CASSEDWANYNEQFF
TRBV7-8 | CASSLGPDTQYF
TRBV29-1 | CSVVKRDYEQYF
TRBV18 | CASSPGPTNEKLFF
TRBV27 | CASSILGGDTQYF
TRBV6-5 | CASSYRDRSRGEQFF
TRBV19 | CASSPQGSYQPQHF
TRBV27 | CASSPTPYEQYF
TRBV25-1 | CASSESLAGEWWF